This T cell receptor beta chain was retrieved from a study of a mutant IDH1 vaccine in newly diagnosed glioma. This clone is a singleton in its sample. Its antigen is currently unknown. Measured with immunoSEQ multiplex PCR; TCRdb has only the in-frame clones, and not every one. The sample has about 94,000 clones, roughly 90% seen once. The V and J ends lost 2 bases and 1 base respectively, with 11 bases between them. This CDR3 has 15 residues. Per germline, CDR1 MNHEY and CDR2 SVGAGI. The time point here: week 47, end of study. A single vaccine dose contained 300 ug of mutant IDH1 20-mer peptide, and topical imiquimod was used with it.

The TCR comes from a woman aged 50 to 65 with glioma. This material consisted of PBMCs, taken from a glioma patient whose treatment included an IDH1 peptide vaccine. This sequence joins TRBV6-5 and TRBJ1-1; D is ambiguous. Written as DNA, the CDR3 is TGTGCCAGCAGTTACGGTCGTTGGCAGAACACTGAAGCTTTCTTT. Its translation: CASSYGRWQNTEAFF.